These 8 T cell receptor beta chains share one sample of origin, sequenced in a study of blood T cell repertoires in COVID-19. Sequencing was performed with immunoSEQ multiplex PCR; in TCRdb, only in-frame clones are kept and a portion is missing. Among 250,000 or so clones listed, around nine tenths were seen once. The sample comprised peripheral blood. The receptors come from an elderly man with acute or convalescent COVID-19.

This clone was picked up one time. The V and J genes are TRBV5-8 and TRBJ2-1; 9 bases agree with TRBD1. V was clipped by 3 bases and J by 7 bases; unmatched bases: 11. Per the germline V gene, CDR1 is SGHTS and CDR2 is YDEGEE. CDR3 length: 16 residues. The CDR3 region is CASSWRLGTGWNEQFF. The CDR3 DNA sequence: TGTGCCAGCAGCTGGAGGTTGGGGACAGGGTGGAATGAGCAGTTCTTC.

The chain links TRBV4-3 to TRBJ2-1, with 8 bases identical to TRBD2. With V trimmed by 0 bases and J by 0 bases, 13 bases remained unmatched. The CDR3 extends over 20 amino acids. Per the germline V gene, CDR1 is LGHNA and CDR2 is YSLEER. CDR3 residues: CASSQDRLGSGDRSYNEQFF. DNA of the CDR3: TGCGCCAGCAGCCAAGATAGGTTAGGTAGCGGGGACCGCTCCTACAATGAGCAGTTCTTC.

The J gene is TRBJ2-7, the V gene TRBV4-3, with TRBD2 matching 10 bases. Trimming took 2 bases from V and 3 from J; bases not matched to a gene: 4. Germline-derived CDR1 and CDR2 are LGHNA and YSLEER. This CDR3 region has 15 residues. The CDR3 DNA follows: TGCGCCAGCAGCCAAAGGGCTAGCGGGAGCTACGAGCAGTACTTC. Residues: CASSQRASGSYEQYF.

The chain carries TRBV19 and TRBJ1-4; D is undetermined. This CDR3 spans 11 amino acids. Deletions cut 3 bases from V and 8 bases from J, with 4 bases between. Germline lookup yields CDR1 LNHDA and CDR2 SQIVND (reference sequence). CDR3 coding DNA: TGTGCCAGTAGTATGAGGGAAAAACTGTTTTTT. It specifies CASSMREKLFF.

This clone was seen just once. The CDR3, as DNA: TGTGCCAGCTCACCACCGCTCGGGGTAGCCGAGGCTGAAGCTTTCTTT. Protein product: CASSPPLGVAEAEAFF. This sequence joins TRBV18 and TRBJ1-1, with no clear D. Germline V CDR1 and CDR2: KGHSH, LQKENI. V lost 0 bases and J 6 bases, leaving 17 bases between the germline ends. This CDR3 has 16 residues.

The table lists this clone with a count of one. The V and J genes are TRBV18 and TRBJ1-5, with 7 nucleotides matching TRBD1. Unmatched junction bases numbered 1, after V lost 2 bases and J lost 6 bases. In germline, CDR1 is KGHSH, CDR2 LQKENI. This CDR3 is 13 amino acids long. CDR3 bases: TGTGCCAGCTCACCAGACAGGGCTCAGCCCCAGCATTTT. Amino acids: CASSPDRAQPQHF.

This chain links TRBV6-1 with TRBJ1-3; D is uncertain. V was cut by 2 bases and J by 7 bases, with 6 bases left in between. CDR1 is MNHNS and CDR2 is SASEGT in the germline V gene. CDR3 length: 12 amino acids. The CDR3, as DNA: TGTGCCAGCAGTGAATGGCCGAACACCATATATTTT. Protein sequence: CASSEWPNTIYF.

The CDR3: CAVNRQGGSGNTIYF. The CDR3 coding sequence is TGTGCCGTTAATCGGCAGGGCGGATCTGGAAACACCATATATTTT. The rearrangement links TRBV7-6 to TRBJ1-3, with D possibly matching TRBD1 (5 bases). The CDR3 extends over 15 amino acids. Looked up from germline, CDR1 is SGHVS and CDR2 is FNYEAQ. Trimming removed 11 bases from V and 1 base from J, with 18 bases in between. The full variable domain, with the rest looked up from reference TRBV7-6 and TRBJ1-3, is GAGVSQSPRYKVTKRGQDVALRCDPISGHVSLYWYRQALGQGPEFLTYFNYEAQQDKSGLPNDRFSAERPEGSISTLTIQRTEQRDSAMYRCAVNRQGGSGNTIYFGEGSWLTVV.